Listed below are T cell receptor beta chains from one sample, sequenced in a study of T cells in Graves' hyperthyroidism and ophthalmopathy. MiXCR, run by TCRdb on the multiplex PCR reads, gives a single entry per CDR3 protein. The data contain about 360,000 distinct CDR3 sequences, 13% of them singletons. The sample was blood. These receptors were obtained from a young man with Graves' hyperthyroidism that later progressed to Graves' ophthalmopathy. Each CDR3 is given with its conserved first and last residue. The D gene is left open where the match is weak. Only some rows state a clone size, as once, few, many or a class for expanded clones.

CDR3nt,CDR3aa,abundance,j_gene,v_gene,d_gene
TGTGCCAGCAGCCAAGGGGACCGCCGAGGGGGAAACACCATATATTTT,CASSQGDRRGGNTIYF,once,TRBJ1-3,TRBV14,.
TGTGCCAGTAGTAGAACCAGACAGGGCCTGGCCTACGAGCAGTACTTC,CASSRTRQGLAYEQYF,.,TRBJ2-7,TRBV19,TRBD1
TGTGCCAGCAGCGACCACCACTCGAAAGATACGCAGTATTTT,CASSDHHSKDTQYF,many,TRBJ2-3,TRBV7-9,.
TGTGCCAGCAGCGCTCGCGGGACAGGTAATCAAGCTTTCTTT,CASSARGTGNQAFF,.,TRBJ1-1,TRBV7-8,TRBD1
TGTGCCAGCAGCCAGGAGGCAGGGAGAGACGGCTACACCTTC,CASSQEAGRDGYTF,many,TRBJ1-2,TRBV7-9,.
TGTGCCAGCAGCTTTCGTGTGCAGGGTGGCTACACCTTC,CASSFRVQGGYTF,many,TRBJ1-2,TRBV11-2,.
TGTGCCAGCAGTACCCCGGGACAGGGACACAATGAGCAGTTCTTC,CASSTPGQGHNEQFF,many,TRBJ2-1,TRBV27,TRBD1
TGTGCCAGCAAGTTTCAGGGTGGCAACGAGCAGTACTTC,CASKFQGGNEQYF,many,TRBJ2-7,TRBV6-1,.
TGTGCCAGCAGCGTAGGAATCGGGCAGAGGAATTCACCCCTCCACTTT,CASSVGIGQRNSPLHF,.,TRBJ1-6,TRBV9,.
TGTGCCAGCAGTTTATCTACAGGGGGCCGGGGCTACACCTTC,CASSLSTGGRGYTF,few,TRBJ1-2,TRBV28,TRBD1
TGCAGTGCCGAAGATGGACTGTACACCACGAATGAGCAGTTCTTC,CSAEDGLYTTNEQFF,many,TRBJ2-1,TRBV20-1,.
TGTGCCAGCAGTTTAGCGTTAAATACGCAGTATTTT,CASSLALNTQYF,few,TRBJ2-3,TRBV12-3/TRBV12-4,.
TGTGCCAGCAACCTCGGGGGACATATGCTGGACGAGCAGTACTTC,CASNLGGHMLDEQYF,.,TRBJ2-7,TRBV3-1,.
TGTGCCAGCATCAGGGACAGGGGAGACGAAAAACTGTTTTTT,CASIRDRGDEKLFF,few,TRBJ1-4,TRBV28,TRBD1
TGCAGTGCTAGAGAGGGGATCACTGAAAAACTGTTTTTT,CSAREGITEKLFF,many,TRBJ1-4,TRBV20-1,.
TGTGCCAGCAGCCGGAAGCGGGACAGGGGTGGGAATAATGAAAAACTGTTTTTT,CASSRKRDRGGNNEKLFF,many,TRBJ1-4,TRBV12-3/TRBV12-4,TRBD1
TGCGCCAGCAGCCAAGATCAGGGGAGAGAGACCCAGTACTTC,CASSQDQGRETQYF,many,TRBJ2-5,TRBV4-1,.
TGTGCCAGCAGCTTGACTCCCTCAGGCACAGATACGCAGTATTTT,CASSLTPSGTDTQYF,few,TRBJ2-3,TRBV5-5,.
TGTGCCAGTAGTATAGGGAATGGCGGCTACACCTTC,CASSIGNGGYTF,.,TRBJ1-2,TRBV19,.
TGTGCCAGCACCAACTCGGGGGTCTCCTACGAGCAGTACTTC,CASTNSGVSYEQYF,many,TRBJ2-7,TRBV11-2,.
TGTGCCAGCAGCTTAGCTATTCGTGGCGGGGGAGCTTACAATGAGCAGTTCTTC,CASSLAIRGGGAYNEQFF,many,TRBJ2-1,TRBV7-9,TRBD2
TGTGCCAGCAGCTTGGACAGGGGGAAGTTGAATGAGCAGTTCTTC,CASSLDRGKLNEQFF,.,TRBJ2-1,TRBV5-6,TRBD1
TGTGCCAGCCGTTGGGACAGGGGGATATATGGCTACACCTTC,CASRWDRGIYGYTF,many,TRBJ1-2,TRBV2,TRBD1
TGTGCCAGCAGCTGGGCGGGGGGCCGCCAAGAGACCCAGTACTTC,CASSWAGGRQETQYF,.,TRBJ2-5,TRBV5-4,TRBD2
TGTGCCAGCAGCCTCGACACTGGACAGTTTGAGCAGTTCTTC,CASSLDTGQFEQFF,few,TRBJ2-1,TRBV3-1,.
TGTGCCAGCAGCTTGAAAGGTCTAGCGGGGGTCTTCCTCTACGAGCAGTACTTC,CASSLKGLAGVFLYEQYF,many,TRBJ2-7,TRBV5-8,TRBD2
TGTGCCTGGAGTACACCGACAGGGGCGCGGACCGGGGAGCTGTTTTTT,CAWSTPTGARTGELFF,few,TRBJ2-2,TRBV30,TRBD1
TGTGCCAGCAGCTTAGGTCGCTCTGTGGAGACCCAGTACTTC,CASSLGRSVETQYF,many,TRBJ2-5,TRBV11-2,.
TGTGCCTGGAGTGTACGGGAACTAGCGGGCGGGGTTGAAGCGAAAGAGCAGTACTTC,CAWSVRELAGGVEAKEQYF,.,TRBJ2-7,TRBV30,TRBD2
TGTGCCAGCAGTGAAGCCGGGGAGTGGCCCGGGGAGCTGTTTTTT,CASSEAGEWPGELFF,.,TRBJ2-2,TRBV2,.
TGTGCCAGCAGTTTAGCCAGGGCGGGACTGGATACGCAGTATTTT,CASSLARAGLDTQYF,many,TRBJ2-3,TRBV28,.
TGCAGTGCTAGCGGGGGGGGGGTGGCAGATACGCAGTATTTT,CSASGGGVADTQYF,.,TRBJ2-3,TRBV20-1,TRBD2